Below are 7 T cell receptor beta chains sequenced from a single sample in a study of CD8 T cells in ankylosing spondylitis. Each CDR3 protein gets one entry after TCRdb re-called the 5' RACE reads with MiXCR. The sample includes 220,000 or so distinct CDR3 sequences, about 10% seen only once; the top ten take less than 25%. Sequenced: blood, either unsorted or a sorted T cell fraction (not recorded which). Every receptor here comes from a male donor with ankylosing spondylitis or in good health (not recorded which).

The chain links TRBV5-5 to TRBJ1-6; a weak D match, TRBD1 (6 bases). From germline, CDR1 is SGHKS and CDR2 YYEKEE (reference sequence). V shed 4 bases and J shed 1 base, with 9 bases lying between them. The CDR3 length is 15 residues. The CDR3 here is CASSPGVSYNSPLHF. As DNA, the CDR3 is TGTGCCAGCAGCCCAGGGGTTTCCTATAATTCACCCCTCCACTTT.

V is TRBV11-2 and J is TRBJ2-3, with 12 bases lining up with TRBD2. Germline CDR1 and CDR2: SGHAT and FQNNGV. This CDR3 contains 16 residues. The V segment lost 5 bases and the J segment 6 bases; nucleotides outside the gene matches: 9. In DNA form, the CDR3 reads TGTGCCAGCAGCCCTAGACTAGCGGGGGCCGGGGATACGCAGTATTTT. Protein: CASSPRLAGAGDTQYF.

Ten or more counts support this clonotype. The chain recombines TRBV29-1 with TRBJ2-7; D not resolved. Trimming pared 5 bases from V and 4 bases from J, leaving 9 bases between. Germline assignment: CDR1 SQVTM and CDR2 ANQGSEA. This CDR3 is built from 11 residues. CDR3 in amino acids: CSVLQSYEQYF. The CDR3, as DNA: TGCAGCGTTCTTCAGAGTTACGAGCAGTACTTC.

This clonotype was seen more than once but under ten times. The chain has TRBV7-2 and TRBJ1-5; 7 positions agree with TRBD1. The CDR3 length is 15 residues. V gave up 1 base and J gave up 5 bases; unmatched junction bases: 5. Germline V CDR1 and CDR2: SGHTA, FQGNSA. The CDR3 nucleotides are TGTGCCAGCAGCTTAGTCCGGCAGGGGGATCAGCCCCAGCATTTT. Protein product: CASSLVRQGDQPQHF. Together with reference TRBV7-2 and TRBJ1-5, the CDR3 gives the full variable domain: GAGVSQSPSNKVTEKGKDVELRCDPISGHTALYWYRQSLGQGLEFLIYFQGNSAPDKSGLPSDRFSAERTGGSVSTLTIQRTQQEDSAVYLCASSLVRQGDQPQHFGDGTRLSIL.

The chain joins TRBV6-2 or TRBV6-3 to TRBJ1-2, with 9 bases lining up with TRBD1. The V and J ends lost 6 bases and 4 bases, in that order; junction bases with no gene match: 6. The CDR3 runs 14 residues. Germline CDR1 is MNHEY and CDR2 is SVGEGT. Here the CDR3 reads CASRRQGDIYGYTF. DNA for the CDR3: TGTGCCAGCAGAAGACAGGGGGACATCTATGGCTACACCTTC.

At least ten counts were recorded for this clonotype. The chain joins TRBV29-1 to TRBJ1-4; D gene unclear. Germline CDR1 SQVTM, CDR2 ANQGSEA. Trimming removed 4 bases at V and 0 bases at J, with 9 bases between. The length of the CDR3 is 14 residues. The CDR3 DNA follows: TGCAGCGTTGTGGCGCAGACAACTAATGAAAAACTGTTTTTT. This encodes CSVVAQTTNEKLFF.

This clonotype was detected ten times or more. This chain uses TRBV5-1 with TRBJ1-3; no firm D call. Per germline, CDR1 SGHRS and CDR2 YFSETQ. There are 17 residues in the CDR3. With 0 bases removed from V and 0 bases from J, the gap between germline ends came to 13 bases. In DNA form, the CDR3 reads TGCGCCAGCAGCTTGGAGGGCAGCTCTTCCTCTGGAAACACCATATATTTT. It is translated as CASSLEGSSSSGNTIYF.